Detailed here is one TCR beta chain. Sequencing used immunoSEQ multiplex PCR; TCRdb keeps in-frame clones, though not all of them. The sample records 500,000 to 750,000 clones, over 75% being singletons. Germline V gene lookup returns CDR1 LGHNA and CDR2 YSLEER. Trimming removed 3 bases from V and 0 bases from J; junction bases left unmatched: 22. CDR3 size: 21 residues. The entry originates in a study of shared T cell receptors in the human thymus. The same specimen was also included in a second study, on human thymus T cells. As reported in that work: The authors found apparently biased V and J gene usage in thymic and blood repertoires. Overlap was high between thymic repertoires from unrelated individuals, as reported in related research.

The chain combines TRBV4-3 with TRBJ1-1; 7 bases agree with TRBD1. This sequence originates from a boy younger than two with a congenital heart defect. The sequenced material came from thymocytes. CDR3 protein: CASSHLLLPTFGDSLNTEAFF. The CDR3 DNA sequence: TGCGCCAGCAGCCATCTTCTCCTTCCGACGTTCGGGGACAGCTTGAACACTGAAGCTTTCTTT.